The clone carrying this T cell receptor beta chain was seen once. The CDR3 sequence is 15 residues long. The V end was cut by 1 base, the J end by 1 base, with 8 bases between. The V gene's germline CDR1 is LNHDA and CDR2 SQIVND (reference sequence). Study processing details: Quantification of nucleated cells was approximated via reference gene primer amplification. The table came from immunoSEQ multiplex PCR; TCRdb's copy has only in-frame clones and leaves some out. D and trimming were read from the DNA, whereas the V and J calls and clone size are those reported in that table. The sample records about 14,000 clones, under 90% being singletons. These data come from a study of blood T cell repertoires in COVID-19. Study summary: The samples span acute and convalescent COVID-19 from the United States, Italy and Spain. From T cells, B-cell-depleted T cells, or PBMCs came the material, which was cDNA or gDNA.

The rearrangement links TRBV19 to TRBJ1-5, with TRBD1 as a possible D gene (5 bases). This TCR was sampled from a woman in her sixties or seventies with acute or convalescent COVID-19. The source material was peripheral blood. DNA for the CDR3: TGTGCCAGTAGTATAGTGGGGCAGAGCAATCAGCCCCAGCATTTT. Translation gives CASSIVGQSNQPQHF.